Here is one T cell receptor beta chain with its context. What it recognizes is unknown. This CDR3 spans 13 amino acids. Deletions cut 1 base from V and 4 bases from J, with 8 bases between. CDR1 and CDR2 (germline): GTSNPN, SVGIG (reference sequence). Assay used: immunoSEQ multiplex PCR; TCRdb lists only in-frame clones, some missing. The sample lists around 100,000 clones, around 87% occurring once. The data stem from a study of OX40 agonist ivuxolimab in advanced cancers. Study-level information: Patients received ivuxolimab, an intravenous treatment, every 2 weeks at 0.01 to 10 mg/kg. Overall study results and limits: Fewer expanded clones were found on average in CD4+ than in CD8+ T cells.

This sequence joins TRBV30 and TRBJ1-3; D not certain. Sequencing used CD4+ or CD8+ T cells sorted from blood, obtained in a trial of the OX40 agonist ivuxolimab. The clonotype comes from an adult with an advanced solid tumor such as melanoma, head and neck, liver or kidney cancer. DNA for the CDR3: TGTGCCTGGAGTGGTTCCCCCGGAAACACCATATATTTT. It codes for CAWSGSPGNTIYF.